Listed below are T cell receptor beta chains from one sample, sequenced in a study of blood T cell repertoires in COVID-19. Generated by immunoSEQ multiplex PCR, the TCRdb table keeps only in-frame clones and is missing some. The data show about 140,000 clones, over 65% seen once. Sequenced input: peripheral blood. These receptors all stem from a man in his fifties or sixties with acute or convalescent COVID-19. Both conserved end residues are part of each CDR3. A D gene is named only where the DNA matches it firmly. Where a row states a size, it is once, few, many or the class of an expanded clone; other rows omit it.

few	TRBJ1-6	TRBD1	TRBV3-1/TRBV3-2	CASSQVGTGAVSPLHF	TGTGCCAGCAGCCAAGTTGGGACAGGTGCCGTATCACCCCTCCACTTT
-	TRBJ2-5	TRBD1	TRBV5-1	CASSTSGTGGTTQYF	TGCGCCAGCAGCACGTCCGGGACAGGGGGCACGACCCAGTACTTC
-	TRBJ1-2	TRBD1	TRBV7-2	CAGRDRDGYTF	TGTGCCGGCCGGGACAGGGATGGCTACACCTTC
-	TRBJ2-2	-	TRBV19	CASSIRGRTNTGELFF	TGTGCCAGTAGTATTAGAGGTCGGACGAACACCGGGGAGCTGTTTTTT
-	TRBJ1-1	-	TRBV7-6	CASSLSENTEAFF	TGTGCCAGCAGCTTGTCAGAGAACACTGAAGCTTTCTTT
few	TRBJ2-1	-	TRBV20-1	CSASLALSYNEQFF	TGCAGTGCCAGTCTAGCCCTCTCCTACAATGAGCAGTTCTTC
-	TRBJ1-1	-	TRBV6-6	CASSYSSDTEAFF	TGTGCCAGCAGTTACTCCTCGGACACTGAAGCTTTCTTT
-	TRBJ1-1	-	TRBV2	CASSTQGIGTEAFF	TGTGCCAGCAGTACCCAGGGGATTGGCACTGAAGCTTTCTTT
-	TRBJ1-3	-	TRBV19	CASSNSRQVPEDTIYF	TGTGCCAGTAGCAACTCGCGACAGGTCCCGGAGGACACCATATATTTT
-	TRBJ2-7	-	TRBV5-1	CASSFYYSSSYEQYF	TGCGCCAGCAGCTTCTACTACTCAAGCTCCTACGAGCAGTACTTC
-	TRBJ1-1	-	TRBV3-1/TRBV3-2	CASSLNRQPLNTEAFF	TGTGCCAGCAGCCTAAATCGACAGCCCTTAAACACTGAAGCTTTCTTT
-	TRBJ2-1	-	TRBV9	CASSVVNTNNEQFF	TGTGCCAGCAGCGTAGTGAACACTAACAATGAGCAGTTCTTC
-	TRBJ2-1	TRBD1	TRBV6-5	CASSRDRYNEQFF	TGTGCCAGCAGTCGGGACAGATACAATGAGCAGTTCTTC
-	TRBJ2-1	-	TRBV7-6	CASSPTLVGEQFF	TGTGCCAGCAGCCCCACCCTAGTCGGTGAGCAGTTCTTC
many	TRBJ1-1	TRBD1	TRBV9	CASSARTGGDGDTEAFF	TGTGCCAGCAGCGCCCGGACAGGGGGCGATGGGGACACTGAAGCTTTCTTT
-	TRBJ2-1	-	TRBV5-4	CASSLARGDNEQFF	TGTGCCAGCAGCTTGGCCAGGGGAGACAATGAGCAGTTCTTC
-	TRBJ2-5	-	TRBV5-1	CASSFGNPGGEAQYF	TGCGCCAGCAGCTTCGGGAACCCCGGCGGCGAGGCCCAGTACTTC
once	TRBJ1-2	-	TRBV5-4	CASSLGGQSMGGYTF	TGTGCCAGCAGCTTGGGGGGGCAGTCAATGGGTGGCTACACCTTC
-	TRBJ1-2	TRBD1	TRBV29-1	CSGIQGYGYTF	TGCAGCGGGATACAGGGGTATGGCTACACCTTC
-	TRBJ1-5	TRBD1	TRBV9	CASSPGGTLNQPQHF	TGTGCCAGCAGCCCAGGGGGGACCCTCAATCAGCCCCAGCATTTT
-	TRBJ1-1	TRBD1	TRBV7-8	CASSRGTGGVTEAFF	TGTGCCAGCTCTAGGGGTACAGGGGGCGTCACTGAAGCTTTCTTT
once	TRBJ1-4	TRBD1	TRBV7-8	CASTLSRTGSGEKLFF	TGTGCCAGCACCCTTAGTCGGACAGGGTCTGGTGAAAAACTGTTTTTT
few	TRBJ1-2	TRBD1	TRBV20-1	CSASPGGTGVRRSGYTF	TGCAGTGCTAGTCCCGGCGGGACAGGGGTAAGGAGGAGTGGCTACACCTTC
-	TRBJ1-2	-	TRBV18	CASSQLGGNGYTF	TGTGCCAGCTCTCAACTCGGGGGAAATGGCTACACCTTC
-	TRBJ1-2	TRBD1	TRBV5-1	CASSLRRAGGDYGYTF	TGCGCCAGCAGCCTCCGGAGGGCAGGGGGCGACTATGGCTACACCTTC
-	TRBJ1-5	-	TRBV6-5	CASSYRTESNQPQHF	TGTGCCAGCAGTTACCGGACAGAGAGCAATCAGCCCCAGCATTTT
-	TRBJ2-3	TRBD1	TRBV5-1	CASSLSSGQGTDTQYF	TGCGCCAGCAGCTTGTCCTCGGGACAGGGAACAGATACGCAGTATTTT
once	TRBJ2-1	-	TRBV7-2	CASSSTTGNLYNEQFF	TGTGCCAGCAGCTCGACCACCGGGAACCTCTACAATGAGCAGTTCTTC
-	TRBJ1-2	-	TRBV27	CASSFRGHNYGYTF	TGTGCCAGCAGCTTCCGGGGTCATAACTATGGCTACACCTTC
-	TRBJ1-2	TRBD1	TRBV6-1	CASSAAGQGVYGYTF	TGTGCCAGCAGTGCCGCGGGACAGGGGGTCTATGGCTACACCTTC
-	TRBJ2-3	TRBD1	TRBV7-6	CASSLGTGVDTQYF	TGTGCCAGCAGCTTAGGGACAGGGGTAGATACGCAGTATTTT
-	TRBJ1-1	-	TRBV27	CASTRGGPNTEAFF	TGTGCCAGCACTCGGGGAGGACCGAACACTGAAGCTTTCTTT
-	TRBJ2-7	TRBD1	TRBV9	CASSASGGADEQYF	TGTGCCAGCAGCGCATCAGGGGGCGCCGACGAGCAGTACTTC
-	TRBJ1-4	TRBD1	TRBV5-1	CASSGSQGASNEKLFF	TGCGCCAGCAGCGGATCACAGGGGGCGTCTAATGAAAAACTGTTTTTT
few	TRBJ2-3	TRBD2	TRBV6-5	CASSYIRGVLTDTQYF	TGTGCCAGCAGTTACATCCGGGGGGTCCTGACAGATACGCAGTATTTT
-	TRBJ1-2	-	TRBV19	CASSLALANYGYTF	TGTGCCAGTAGTTTGGCACTAGCTAACTATGGCTACACCTTC
-	TRBJ2-1	TRBD2	TRBV23-1	CASSHPESSGGDEQFF	TGCGCCAGCAGTCACCCCGAGTCTAGCGGGGGGGATGAGCAGTTCTTC
-	TRBJ1-5	-	TRBV2	CASRTDSGVGQPQHF	TGTGCCAGTAGGACAGACTCAGGGGTCGGTCAGCCCCAGCATTTT
few	TRBJ1-2	-	TRBV28	CASSLGGMSNYGYTF	TGTGCCAGCAGTTTAGGGGGGATGAGTAACTATGGCTACACCTTC
-	TRBJ2-5	TRBD2	TRBV10-3	CAISESVLAGDGETQYF	TGTGCCATCAGTGAGTCTGTGCTAGCGGGGGACGGAGAGACCCAGTACTTC